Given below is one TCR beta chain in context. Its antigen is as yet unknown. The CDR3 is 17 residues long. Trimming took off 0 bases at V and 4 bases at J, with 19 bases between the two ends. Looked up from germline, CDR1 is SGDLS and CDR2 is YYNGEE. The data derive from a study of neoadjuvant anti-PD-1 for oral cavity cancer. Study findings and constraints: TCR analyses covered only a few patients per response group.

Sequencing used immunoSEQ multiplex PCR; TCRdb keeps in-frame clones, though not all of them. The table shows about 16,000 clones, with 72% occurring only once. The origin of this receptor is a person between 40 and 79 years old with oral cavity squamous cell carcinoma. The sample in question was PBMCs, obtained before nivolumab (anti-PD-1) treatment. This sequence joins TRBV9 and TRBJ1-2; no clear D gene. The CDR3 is CASSVDPDAQGRYGYTF. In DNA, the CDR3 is TGTGCCAGCAGCGTAGATCCGGACGCCCAAGGTCGCTATGGCTACACCTTC.